These T cell receptor beta chains were read from a single sample in a study of early T cells in non-severe SARS-CoV-2 infection. In TCRdb, the 5' RACE reads were re-called with MiXCR into one record per CDR3 protein. The table has 55,000 or so distinct CDR3 sequences, around an eighth seen once. Sequencing used whole blood. Receptor source: an adult who was a healthcare worker with PCR-confirmed SARS-CoV-2 infection or an uninfected control (not recorded which). CDR3s leave out the opening cysteine and the closing phenylalanine or tryptophan. Each record gives: V gene, J gene, CDR3 length, CDR3 protein.

TRBV7-2	TRBJ1-1	11	ASSSDRNTEAF
TRBV29-1	TRBJ1-1	10	SVGTVNTEAF
TRBV19	TRBJ2-3	12	ASSLQGGGDTQY
TRBV19	TRBJ1-5	15	ASSIDGQGIANQPQH
TRBV7-9	TRBJ2-7	13	ASSGESRSSYEQY
TRBV29-1	TRBJ1-1	11	SVFDQGQSKAF
TRBV12-3/TRBV12-4	TRBJ2-5	13	ASSLPPTPQETQY
TRBV7-6	TRBJ2-3	14	ASSPGSGGLTDTQY
TRBV27	TRBJ1-1	16	ASSLPLSDRGPGRGAF
TRBV20-1	TRBJ2-5	11	SASGAGRETQY
TRBV7-2	TRBJ2-1	14	ASSLYRDRADNEQF
TRBV6-5	TRBJ1-2	11	ASTLGRLYGYT
TRBV19	TRBJ1-5	14	ASSMKGGNSNQPQH
TRBV2	TRBJ1-1	10	ASAAGTTEAF
TRBV20-1	TRBJ1-4	12	SAAQLGSDEKLF
TRBV3-1	TRBJ2-7	11	ASSYGQVYEQY
TRBV19	TRBJ2-2	13	ASSMSQGNTGELF
TRBV20-1	TRBJ1-4	11	SAAIAANEKLF
TRBV6-5	TRBJ1-2	13	ASSYSISGRDGYT
TRBV5-1	TRBJ2-7	13	ASSPRTGDPYEQY
TRBV20-1	TRBJ2-7	13	SASKLAGDGYEQY
TRBV4-1	TRBJ1-4	13	ASSQGRMINEKLF
TRBV30	TRBJ2-2	12	AWRGDRVAGELF
TRBV5-5	TRBJ1-2	13	ASSLAQGEYYGYT
TRBV7-9	TRBJ2-4	14	ASSPTGVAAKNIQY
TRBV9	TRBJ1-3	12	ASSVGSSGNTIY
TRBV3-1	TRBJ2-7	11	ASSQDSSYEQY
TRBV7-2	TRBJ2-3	12	ASSLGQYTDTQY
TRBV5-1	TRBJ1-1	12	ASSSDSMNTEAF
TRBV19	TRBJ2-1	14	ASSIMALAGLREQF
TRBV11-2	TRBJ1-4	12	ASRRTGTNEKLF
TRBV11-3	TRBJ2-2	16	ASSSVRGANANTGELF
TRBV12-3/TRBV12-4	TRBJ2-6	13	ASSLGRTGANVLT
TRBV28	TRBJ1-1	13	ASKSGQPGGTEAF
TRBV30	TRBJ1-5	13	AWSVEGLGNQPQH
TRBV29-1	TRBJ2-3	15	SVEDAGRPGAQDTQY
TRBV18	TRBJ2-1	14	ASSPLLKPSYNEQF
TRBV20-1	TRBJ1-1	12	SARRGGGGTEAF
TRBV7-9	TRBJ2-1	14	ASSPGKRGGGNEQF
TRBV12-3/TRBV12-4	TRBJ1-2	10	ASSLEGYGYT
TRBV4-3	TRBJ1-2	15	ASSQDPPGQGSYGYT
TRBV2	TRBJ2-2	13	ASTGGESRTGELF
TRBV6-6	TRBJ2-5	10	ASGSREETQY
TRBV6-1	TRBJ2-3	13	ASTEDPGATDTQY
TRBV5-1	TRBJ2-7	12	ASSLGGLGYEQY
TRBV18	TRBJ2-3	11	ASSHPDRDTQY
TRBV5-6	TRBJ1-2	13	ASSFLTTRVYGYT
TRBV4-3	TRBJ1-2	14	ASSQEDRGRHYGYT
TRBV5-5	TRBJ2-1	10	ASSPNYNEQF
TRBV12-3/TRBV12-4	TRBJ2-7	13	ASSPVQGLPYEQY